This T cell receptor beta chain was obtained from a study of response to subunit inactivated influenza vaccine. Findings and limits, study-wide: Authors suggested seasonal influenza vaccinations each recruit few new T cells.

TCRdb re-called the RT-PCR reads with MiXCR, one entry per CDR3 protein. Of roughly 790,000 distinct CDR3 sequences in the sample, less than 25% were seen once. Trimming removed 5 bases from V and 1 base from J, with 15 bases in between. The CDR3 runs 15 residues. Germline CDR1 and CDR2: SGHVS and FQNEAQ. This clonotype showed up just a few times. Its antigen is unknown. The source is a man in his forties or fifties who received an inactivated influenza vaccine. This specimen consisted of PBMCs from blood, obtained around 5 days after vaccination. V usage is TRBV7-8 and J usage is TRBJ2-7; D is perhaps TRBD2 (6 bases). The CDR3 region is CASSQVPAGSYEQYF. CDR3 coding DNA: TGTGCCAGCAGCCAGGTCCCAGCGGGTTCCTACGAGCAGTACTTC.